Listed below are T cell receptor beta chains from one sample, sequenced in a study of PD-1 blockade in mismatch repair-deficient tumors. No antigen has been identified for these receptors. The protocol was immunoSEQ multiplex PCR, while the TCRdb copy is restricted to in-frame clones and leaves out a portion. In the table there are more than 8,000 clones, about 88% of which are singletons. Source: cells cultured in vitro, taken from a patient treated with pembrolizumab. The receptors were gathered from an adult with mismatch repair-deficient cancer. Both conserved end residues are part of each CDR3.

J gene,V gene,CDR3 protein
TRBJ1-1,TRBV5-1,CASSLTVVAGTEAFF
TRBJ1-1,TRBV2,CASSERGFYTEAFF
TRBJ2-7,TRBV6-1,CASTRSLGDEQYF
TRBJ2-2,TRBV5-4,CASSSHSGTNTGELFF
TRBJ2-1,TRBV5-4,CASSRPVWAEQYNEQFF
TRBJ1-1,TRBV29-1,CSVEGVAREAFF
TRBJ2-2,TRBV7-3,CASSFGTGELFF
TRBJ2-2,TRBV25-1,CASSNTGEGGTGELFF
TRBJ2-5,TRBV6-1,CASRLTGAQETQYF
TRBJ2-1,TRBV7-2,CASSTGGTGPLNEQFF
TRBJ2-3,TRBV28,CASSSHPLGVSTDTQYF
TRBJ1-2,TRBV30,CAWSGGGGYTF
TRBJ1-1,TRBV27,CASSLSPQGGNTEAFF
TRBJ1-2,TRBV6-9,CASRSSGTGGYGYTF
TRBJ1-2,TRBV21-1,CASSKERVGQGAYGYTF
TRBJ2-2,TRBV11-1,CASSLRVSENRITGELFF
TRBJ2-3,TRBV5-1,CASVRGGSTDTQYF
TRBJ1-5,TRBV28,CASSSPVQPQHF
TRBJ2-3,TRBV30,CAWSEAIYDTQYF
TRBJ1-2,TRBV5-8,CASSTPGGFYGYTF
TRBJ1-1,TRBV19,CASIGNTEAFF
TRBJ2-2,TRBV18,CASSPIRATNTGELFF
TRBJ1-1,TRBV30,CAWSRAGAIGTEAFF
TRBJ2-1,TRBV5-1,CASSYEGTVDEQFF
TRBJ1-5,TRBV7-2,CASSLVPGQGPQHF
TRBJ2-7,TRBV27,CASSSSSATYEQYF
TRBJ1-1,TRBV2,CASSTTGRNTEAFF
TRBJ2-5,TRBV28,CASSEGGQETQYF
TRBJ1-4,TRBV30,CAWSREDNEKLFF
TRBJ1-1,TRBV28,CASSLVRGLNTEAFF
TRBJ2-2,TRBV5-1,CASSLALDTGELFF
TRBJ2-4,TRBV25-1,CASSPPLNIQYF
TRBJ1-2,TRBV7-9,CASSSTGAGYGYTF
TRBJ2-5,TRBV10-2,CASSDPWGGADYQETQYF
TRBJ2-5,TRBV5-1,CASSLLAGVQETQYF
TRBJ1-4,TRBV4-1,CASSRGHSYNEKLFF
TRBJ2-7,TRBV7-2,CASRTSGAPPYEQYF
TRBJ2-1,TRBV30,CACSRDRAFNEQFF
TRBJ2-1,TRBV28,CASSPPLSSYNEQFF
TRBJ2-7,TRBV7-9,CASSLVQGVYEQYF
TRBJ2-5,TRBV29-1,CSVLGLAGVETQYF
TRBJ2-7,TRBV5-1,CASSLSGEAYEQYF
TRBJ2-7,TRBV7-8,CASSSGLLPYEQYF
TRBJ2-7,TRBV5-5,CASSFWTGSTYEQYF